The clone carrying this TCR beta chain has only a few counts. What it binds is not known. These data are taken from a study of T-cell memory formation after mild COVID-19. General study points: Clones that contracted from day 15 to 85 had balanced CD4/CD8; later expanders were CD4+ biased. Whether day 37 second-wave clones are SARS-CoV-2-specific was not confirmed. Pre-infection memory contained some responding clones, which suggested that cross-reactive memory had joined.

CDR1 and CDR2 (germline): SGHAT, FQNNGV. The CDR3 extends over 14 amino acids. Trimming removed 1 base at V and 1 base at J, with 8 bases between. TCRdb re-analysed the 5' RACE reads in MiXCR, keeping a single row per CDR3 protein. This sample yields roughly 580,000 distinct CDR3 sequences, of which over 15% are seen a single time; approximately 12% belongs to the top ten. Specimen: PBMCs or a T cell subset sorted from them (not recorded which). The origin of this receptor is an adult woman who had mild COVID-19 (a few samples of this study predate the infection). Cell type and time point are not known. J is TRBJ2-7 and V is TRBV11-2; D ambiguous. This chain's CDR3 is CASSLATYSYEQYF. Written as DNA, the CDR3 is TGTGCCAGCAGCTTAGCAACGTATTCCTACGAGCAGTACTTC.